This TCR beta chain emerged from a study of PD-1 blockade in mismatch repair-deficient tumors (dated by TCRdb to about 2017). About the study as a whole: Between September 2013 and September 2016, the trial enrolled roughly 85 consecutive patients with approximately 13 mismatch repair-deficient cancer types, every one of whom had been previously treated and was progressing. Tumor-associated T cell clones in the peripheral blood of patients responding to PD-1 blockade were tracked using deep sequencing of TCR CDR3 regions. What the study reported, not specific to this receptor: Tumor-resident clones, often undetectable in blood before treatment, expanded rapidly after pembrolizumab and then contracted, generally before radiologic responses.

Ends trimmed: V by 7 bases, J by 6 bases; bases unmatched to a gene: 9. Based on the germline V gene, the CDR1 and CDR2 sequences are MRHNA and SNTAGT. Measured from the cysteine to the phenylalanine, the CDR3 is 15 residues long. Just CDR3 DNA is preserved here, 45 bases in frame from base 1. This clone was seen only once. Its antigen is currently not known. No much larger clone is present one base from it, and per-base qualities are unavailable. Library preparation used the immunoSEQ multiplex PCR assay. TCRdb re-hosts the immuneACCESS table, in-frame sequences only. Its copies lack some clones; in the studies checked, an unresolved V gene accounts for under half of them, and the cause for the rest is not known. This sample lists 14,000 or so clones; around 83% were detected once. The leading ten clones occupy under 2% of the sample. Mismatch repair deficiency in every enrolled patient was established by polymerase chain reaction or immunohistochemistry. TCR sequencing was carried out for three patients who responded to pembrolizumab therapy. The phase II trial prospectively evaluated PD-1 blockade with pembrolizumab in advanced mismatch repair-deficient cancers, independent of tissue of origin. Peripheral blood T cell samples were gathered serially, both before PD-1 blockade started and at multiple time points afterward. Blood sampling times were expressed in weeks after the first pembrolizumab dose.

This sample comprised PBMCs, obtained approximately 14 weeks after starting pembrolizumab. The chain is encoded by TRBV6-4 joined to TRBJ2-1; 10 central nucleotides agree with TRBD2. This TCR was sampled from an adult with mismatch repair-deficient cancer. The nucleotide sequence reads TGTGCCAGCAAGTTTCAAGCGGGAGGGAGCAATGAGCAGTTCTTC. Its protein is CASKFQAGGSNEQFF.